This entry lists 26 T cell receptor beta chains sequenced from one sample in a study of blood T cell repertoires in COVID-19. Libraries were prepared by immunoSEQ multiplex PCR; TCRdb keeps only in-frame clonotypes and omits some of them. The sample lists 250,000 or so clones; approximately 89% were seen once. What was sequenced was peripheral blood. The receptors originated from a woman in her thirties with COVID-19, enrolled during active disease.

CDR3 bases: TGTGCCAGCAGCTCCGAGGTAGGCCGGGACACTGAAGCTTTCTTT. Its protein product is CASSSEVGRDTEAFF. V and J are TRBV7-2 and TRBJ1-1; D gene ambiguous. V was cut by 4 bases and J by 3 bases, with 15 bases left in between. Looked up from germline, CDR1 is SGHTA and CDR2 is FQGNSA. This CDR3 has 15 residues. Using reference TRBV7-2 and TRBJ1-1 for the parts outside the CDR3, the full variable domain is GAGVSQSPSNKVTEKGKDVELRCDPISGHTALYWYRQSLGQGLEFLIYFQGNSAPDKSGLPSDRFSAERTGGSVSTLTIQRTQQEDSAVYLCASSSEVGRDTEAFFGQGTRLTVV.

The chain couples TRBV6-5 to TRBJ2-7; TRBD2 aligns across 14 bases. Germline CDR1 and CDR2: MNHEY and SVGAGI. This CDR3 contains 15 residues. V was clipped by 6 bases and J by 4 bases; unmatched bases: 5. CDR3 in amino acids: CASRGGTSGGYEQYV. Here the CDR3 DNA reads TGTGCCAGCAGGGGCGGGACTAGCGGGGGATACGAGCAGTACGTC.

The chain employs TRBV6-1 and TRBJ2-3; 8 nucleotides match TRBD1. This CDR3 spans 19 amino acids. Trimming removed 0 bases from V and 1 base from J; junction bases left unmatched: 12. The germline V gene encodes CDR1 MNHNS and CDR2 SASEGT. In DNA form, the CDR3 reads TGTGCCAGCAGTGAAGCGATCGCTAGGACAGGGCCACGCACAGATACGCAGTATTTT. Its protein product is CASSEAIARTGPRTDTQYF.

This chain uses TRBV7-2 with TRBJ2-2; 8 bases fit TRBD2. This CDR3 is 15 amino acids long. The germline gives CDR1 SGHTA, CDR2 FQGNSA. Germline trimming cut 6 bases from V and 0 bases from J; bases unmatched to any gene: 3. The CDR3 protein is CASRRGGPNTGELFF. DNA of the CDR3: TGTGCCAGCAGACGCGGGGGGCCGAACACCGGGGAGCTGTTTTTT.

The rearrangement joins TRBV3-1 (or the pseudogene TRBV3-2) to TRBJ2-7, with a weak D call TRBD2 (6 bases). The CDR3 is 12 residues long. Germline V gene sequence: CDR1 LGHDT, CDR2 YNNKEL (reference sequence). V lost 4 bases and J lost 6, with 10 bases in between. Here the CDR3 DNA reads TGTGCCAGCAGCCGGCAGGGAGGCGAGCAGTACGTC. Translation: CASSRQGGEQYV.

This clone was seen more than once but under ten times. V is TRBV2 and J is TRBJ1-4; D gene uncertain. The V and J ends lost 5 bases and 8 bases respectively, with 9 bases between them. The CDR3 covers 12 residues. Germline CDR1 and CDR2: SNHLY and FYNNEI. The CDR3, as DNA: TGTGCCAGCAGTCCTACAGACGAAAAACTGTTTTTT. This encodes CASSPTDEKLFF.

This clone was detected only a few times. V and J are TRBV5-5 and TRBJ2-3, with 11 bases identical to TRBD2. V trimming: 1 base; J trimming: 10 bases; junction bases outside the gene matches: 14. Germline assignment: CDR1 SGHKS and CDR2 YYEKEE (reference sequence). The CDR3 is 17 residues long. This CDR3 reads CASSLPPTSGTRLPQYF. CDR3 bases: TGTGCCAGCAGCTTGCCGCCGACTAGCGGGACCCGCCTACCGCAGTATTTT.

The CDR3 bases are TGTGCCAGCAGTGAGGGGAAGACAGCTCCTGGGGAGCTGTTTTTT. It translates to CASSEGKTAPGELFF. The rearrangement joins TRBV2 to TRBJ2-2, with D possibly matching TRBD1 (5 bases). Between the trimmed V and J ends, which lost 3 bases and 8 bases, there was a span of 16 bases. The CDR3 contains 15 residues. Germline V lookup: CDR1 SNHLY, CDR2 FYNNEI.

The CDR3 spells CASSLASGGAGTDTQYF. The CDR3 region has the DNA TGCGCCAGCAGCCTCGCTAGCGGGGGGGCCGGGACAGATACGCAGTATTTT. The chain combines TRBV5-1 with TRBJ2-3; 12 bases map to TRBD2. This CDR3 comprises 17 residues. Per the germline V gene, CDR1 is SGHRS and CDR2 is YFSETQ. The V gene end was trimmed by 4 bases and the J gene end by 3 bases; junction bases not matched to a gene: 9.

J is TRBJ2-1 and V is TRBV7-2; 12 bases align to TRBD2. This CDR3 spans 15 amino acids. The germline V gene encodes CDR1 SGHTA and CDR2 FQGNSA. The trim removed 6 bases at V and 9 bases at J, leaving 9 bases unmatched. CDR3 DNA sequence: TGTGCCAGCAGGAAGACTAGCGGGAGAGGGGTTGAGCAGTTCTTC. Protein sequence: CASRKTSGRGVEQFF.

The gene calls are TRBV5-1 and TRBJ2-3; D not resolved. There are 15 residues in the CDR3. Germline CDR1 reads SGHRS; CDR2 reads YFSETQ. The V end lost 6 bases, the J end lost 2 bases, and 16 bases lay between the germline ends. CDR3 DNA sequence: TGCGCCAGCACGGAACTCCCTAGTTCCACAGATACGCAGTATTTT. Protein product: CASTELPSSTDTQYF.

V is TRBV7-2 and J is TRBJ2-2; a weak D match, TRBD2 (6 bases). There are 16 residues in the CDR3. V was pared by 4 bases and J by 4 bases, with 16 bases between. Germline V lookup: CDR1 SGHTA, CDR2 FQGNSA. As DNA, the CDR3 is TGTGCCAGCAGCTGGTCTCCGGGACTCGTCACCGGGGAGCTGTTTTTT. It is translated as CASSWSPGLVTGELFF.

The chain couples TRBV7-9 to TRBJ2-1; weak D call: TRBD1 (6 bases). The CDR3 extends over 15 amino acids. V was trimmed by 6 bases and J by 9 bases, leaving 21 bases between them. The V gene's germline CDR1 is SEHNR and CDR2 FQNEAQ (reference sequence). CDR3 sequence: CASSSTGQFFGEQFF. CDR3 DNA: TGTGCCAGCAGTTCGACAGGTCAGTTCTTTGGTGAGCAGTTCTTC.

This sequence joins TRBV27 and TRBJ2-5, with 10 nucleotides matching TRBD2. The CDR3 is 14 residues long. Unmatched junction bases numbered 4, after V lost 4 bases and J lost 5 bases. Germline V gene data show CDR1 as MNHEY and CDR2 as SMNVEV (reference sequence). In nucleotides, the CDR3 is TGTGCCAGCAGTTCGCCGGGACTAGCGGAGACCCAGTACTTC. Protein: CASSSPGLAETQYF.

The chain is built from TRBV4-1 and TRBJ1-2; no reliable D call. The germline V gene encodes CDR1 MGHRA and CDR2 YSYEKL. The CDR3 extends over 13 amino acids. Trimming took 0 bases from V and 5 from J, leaving 7 bases between them. The CDR3 DNA reads as TGCGCCAGCAGCCAAGATGGCCAATATGGCTACACCTTC. It codes for CASSQDGQYGYTF.

The chain links TRBV28 to TRBJ1-1; 9 positions match TRBD1. This CDR3 comprises 15 residues. V dropped 5 bases and J dropped 6; count of bases not matched to a gene: 10. Germline loops: CDR1 MDHEN, CDR2 SYDVKM. The CDR3 bases are TGTGCCAGCAGTACCTCAGGACAGGGGATCCCTGAAGCTTTCTTT. Its protein is CASSTSGQGIPEAFF. Complete variable domain (other parts from reference TRBV28 and TRBJ1-1): DVKVTQSSRYLVKRTGEKVFLECVQDMDHENMFWYRQDPGLGLRLIYFSYDVKMKEKGDIPEGYSVSREKKERFSLILESASTNQTSMYLCASSTSGQGIPEAFFGQGTRLTVV.

This clone showed up just once. V and J are TRBV5-1 and TRBJ2-5; perhaps TRBD1 as D (6 bases). V lost 5 bases, J lost 6 bases, and 14 bases lay in between. CDR1 is SGHRS and CDR2 is YFSETQ in the germline V gene. The CDR3 contains 13 residues. The CDR3 is CASSSSDSQTQYF. CDR3 nucleotides: TGCGCCAGCAGTTCGTCGGACAGTCAGACCCAGTACTTC.

The rearrangement uses TRBV7-9 and TRBJ1-2; TRBD1 agrees at 8 bases. Trimming removed 6 bases from V and 5 bases from J; junction bases left unmatched: 2. The CDR3 extends over 12 amino acids. The germline CDR1 and CDR2 sequences are SEHNR and FQNEAQ (reference sequence). The CDR3 is CASRGQEYGYTF. CDR3 nucleotide sequence: TGTGCCAGCAGGGGACAGGAATATGGCTACACCTTC.

The chain carries TRBV24-1 and TRBJ2-1; 7 bases are shared with TRBD2. CDR3 length: 16 amino acids. Germline loops: CDR1 KGHDR, CDR2 SFDVKD. The trim removed 6 bases at V and 4 bases at J, leaving 11 bases unmatched. DNA for the CDR3: TGTGCCACCAGTATACGAGCGGGGTATGCTTACAATGAGCAGTTCTTC. Its translation is CATSIRAGYAYNEQFF.

The CDR3 DNA sequence: TGCGCCAGCAGCCAAGGCGGGGGGCAGAACAATGAGCAGTTCTTC. Amino acids: CASSQGGGQNNEQFF. V is TRBV4-3 and J is TRBJ2-1; 8 positions match TRBD2. CDR1 is LGHNA, CDR2 YSLEER, per germline. V shed 1 base and J 5 bases; nucleotides not matched to a gene: 4. There are 15 residues in the CDR3.

The J gene is TRBJ2-3, the V gene TRBV3-1 (or the pseudogene TRBV3-2); 12 bases line up with TRBD2. J was trimmed by 3 bases and V by 3 bases; bases with no gene match: 13. There are 19 residues in the CDR3. CDR1 and CDR2 from the germline V gene are LGHDT and YNNKEL (reference sequence). For the CDR3, the DNA is TGTGCCAGCAGCCAGACCAGACTAGCGGGAGTGTCCCGGACAGATACGCAGTATTTT. It specifies CASSQTRLAGVSRTDTQYF.

The V and J genes are TRBV7-2 and TRBJ1-3; D is ambiguous. The CDR3 spans 15 residues. Germline CDR1 is SGHTA and CDR2 is FQGNSA. V dropped 5 bases and J dropped 4 bases, with 15 bases sitting between them. DNA of the CDR3: TGTGCCAGCAGCCCAATCACGGGAGGAGGAAACACCATATATTTT. It encodes CASSPITGGGNTIYF.

CDR3 DNA: TGTGCCAGCAGCCGCATGTTAGCGGGAGGGATCAATGAGCAGTTCTTC. Translating gives CASSRMLAGGINEQFF. J is TRBJ2-1 and V is TRBV11-3, with 11 positions matching TRBD2. Germline assignment: CDR1 SGHNT and CDR2 YENEEA. The junction had 9 bases not matched to a gene; V was cut back by 5 bases and J by 6 bases. The CDR3 covers 16 residues.

This sequence joins TRBV9 and TRBJ1-1; possible D gene TRBD1, 6 bases. This CDR3 is built from 14 residues. Per germline, CDR1 SGDLS and CDR2 YYNGEE. Trimming cost V 0 bases and J 4 bases, with 10 bases left between them. CDR3 in DNA: TGTGCCAGCAGCGTAGAGGGGGTCGGCACTGAAGCTTTCTTT. This encodes CASSVEGVGTEAFF.

The gene calls are TRBV15 and TRBJ1-3; a weak D match, TRBD1 (6 bases). In germline, CDR1 is LNHNV, CDR2 YYDKDF (reference sequence). This CDR3 comprises 19 residues. V was cut by 5 bases and J by 0 bases, with 23 bases left in between. The CDR3 protein is CATSPLRGGNFDSGNTIYF. The CDR3 nucleotides are TGTGCCACCAGCCCCCTAAGGGGGGGGAACTTCGACTCTGGAAACACCATATATTTT.

CDR3 in DNA: TGTGCCAGCAGCCTCTCACCGACAGGGGACAACTATGGCTACACCTTC. Translated: CASSLSPTGDNYGYTF. The chain couples TRBV11-2 to TRBJ1-2; 8 bases fit TRBD1. This CDR3 is 16 amino acids long. CDR1 is SGHAT, CDR2 FQNNGV, per germline. V was clipped by 5 bases and J by 2 bases; unmatched bases: 10.